This T cell receptor beta chain was identified during a study of T cells expressing NK-cell markers. Overall study context: It was from sorted CD3+CD56+NKG2C+, CD3+CD56+NKG2C- and CD3+CD56-NKG2C+ T cells that TCR beta repertoires came. Out of eight donors sequenced, seven tested HCMV-seropositive and the remaining one seronegative. Findings of the study overall: A few donors likewise had their CD3+CD56-NKG2C+ fraction led by these clonotypes. Dominant NKG2C+ clonotypes made up 1.0-7.0% of CD8+ T cells in several donors.

This CDR3 has 14 residues. CDR1 is LNHNV and CDR2 is YYDKDF in the germline V gene (reference sequence). Regarding this clonotype: Its antigen is as yet unknown.

After re-calling the 5' RACE reads, TCRdb lists one entry per CDR3 protein, DNA absent. Across a few hundred thousand distinct CDR3 sequences, the top ten clones capture 4% to 6.5% of the sample. This sequence was found in a man aged 18-70 years in good health. Input material: blood T cells: a sorted CD56 or NKG2C T cell subset, CD4+ or CD8+ T cells, or bulk PBMC T cells (not recorded which). The rearrangement links TRBV15 to TRBJ2-7; the D call from TCRdb, TRBD1, cannot be confirmed without DNA. The chain's CDR3 is CATRAGRYPYEQYF.